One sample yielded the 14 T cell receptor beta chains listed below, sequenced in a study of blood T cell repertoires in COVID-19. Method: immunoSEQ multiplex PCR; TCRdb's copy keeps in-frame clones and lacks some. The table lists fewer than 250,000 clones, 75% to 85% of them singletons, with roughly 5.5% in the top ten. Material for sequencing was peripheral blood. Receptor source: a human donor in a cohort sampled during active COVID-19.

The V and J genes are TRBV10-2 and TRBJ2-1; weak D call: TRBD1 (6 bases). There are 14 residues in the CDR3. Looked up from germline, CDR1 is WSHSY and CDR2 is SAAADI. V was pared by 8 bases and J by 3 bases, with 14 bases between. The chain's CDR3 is CASLAGADYNEQFF. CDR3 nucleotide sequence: TGCGCCAGCCTAGCAGGGGCTGACTACAATGAGCAGTTCTTC.

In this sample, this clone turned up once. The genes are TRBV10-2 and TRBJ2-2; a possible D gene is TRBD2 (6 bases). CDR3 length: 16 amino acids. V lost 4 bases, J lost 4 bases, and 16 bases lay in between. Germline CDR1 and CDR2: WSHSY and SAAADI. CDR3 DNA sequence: TGCGCCAGCAGTGGACAAGGTGGGGGAGGCACCGGGGAGCTGTTTTTT. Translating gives CASSGQGGGGTGELFF.

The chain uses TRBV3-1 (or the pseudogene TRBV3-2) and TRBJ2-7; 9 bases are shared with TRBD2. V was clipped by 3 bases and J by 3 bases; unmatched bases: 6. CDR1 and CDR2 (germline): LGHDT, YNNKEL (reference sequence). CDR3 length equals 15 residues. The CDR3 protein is CASSQQTSGVYEQYF. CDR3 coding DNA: TGTGCCAGCAGCCAGCAGACTAGCGGAGTCTACGAGCAGTACTTC.

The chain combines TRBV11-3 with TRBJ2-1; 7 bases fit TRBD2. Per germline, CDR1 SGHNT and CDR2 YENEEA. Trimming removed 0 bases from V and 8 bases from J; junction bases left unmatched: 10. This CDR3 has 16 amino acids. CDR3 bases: TGTGCCAGCAGCTTAGAGGGGCGGGGGAGCCAGGATGAGCAGTTCTTC. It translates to CASSLEGRGSQDEQFF.

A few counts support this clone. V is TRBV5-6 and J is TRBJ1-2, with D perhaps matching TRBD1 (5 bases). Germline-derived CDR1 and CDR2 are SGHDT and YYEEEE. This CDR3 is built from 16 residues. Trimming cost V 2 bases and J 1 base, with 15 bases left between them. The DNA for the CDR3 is TGTGCCAGCAGCTTTGGGGTCGGGAGGGGTAACTATGGCTACACCTTC. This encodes CASSFGVGRGNYGYTF.

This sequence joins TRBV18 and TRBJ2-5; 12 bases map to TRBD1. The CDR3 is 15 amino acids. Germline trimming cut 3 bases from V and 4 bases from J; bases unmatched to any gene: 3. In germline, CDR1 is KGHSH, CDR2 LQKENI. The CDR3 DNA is TGTGCCAGCTCACCGGGACAGGGGGCCGGAGAGACCCAGTACTTC. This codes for CASSPGQGAGETQYF.

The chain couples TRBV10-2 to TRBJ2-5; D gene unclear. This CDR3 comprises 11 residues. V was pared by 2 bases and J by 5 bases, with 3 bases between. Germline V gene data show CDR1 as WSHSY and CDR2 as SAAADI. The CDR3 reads CASSEQETQYF. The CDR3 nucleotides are TGCGCCAGCAGTGAGCAGGAGACCCAGTACTTC.

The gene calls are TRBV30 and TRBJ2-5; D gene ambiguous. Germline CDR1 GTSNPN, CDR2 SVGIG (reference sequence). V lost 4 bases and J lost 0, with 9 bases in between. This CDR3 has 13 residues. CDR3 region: CAWKTSYQETQYF. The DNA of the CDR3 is TGTGCCTGGAAGACTTCGTACCAAGAGACCCAGTACTTC.

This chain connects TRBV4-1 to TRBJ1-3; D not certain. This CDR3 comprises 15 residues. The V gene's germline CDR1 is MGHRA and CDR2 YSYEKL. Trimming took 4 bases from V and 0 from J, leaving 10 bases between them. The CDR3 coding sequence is TGCGCCAGCAGCCCAGCGGTGGTCTCTGGAAACACCATATATTTT. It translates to CASSPAVVSGNTIYF.

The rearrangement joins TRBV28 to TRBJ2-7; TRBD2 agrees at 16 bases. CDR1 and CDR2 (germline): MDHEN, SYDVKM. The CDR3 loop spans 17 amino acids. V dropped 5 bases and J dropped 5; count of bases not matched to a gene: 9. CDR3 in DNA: TGTGCCAGCAGTCCGCCGGGACTAGCGGGAGGGACCCACGAGCAGTACTTC. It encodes CASSPPGLAGGTHEQYF.

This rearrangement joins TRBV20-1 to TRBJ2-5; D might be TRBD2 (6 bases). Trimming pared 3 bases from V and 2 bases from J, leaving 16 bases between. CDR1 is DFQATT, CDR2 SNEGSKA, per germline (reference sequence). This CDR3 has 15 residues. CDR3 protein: CSASKGSGTQETQYF. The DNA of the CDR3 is TGCAGTGCTAGTAAGGGGTCAGGGACTCAAGAGACCCAGTACTTC.

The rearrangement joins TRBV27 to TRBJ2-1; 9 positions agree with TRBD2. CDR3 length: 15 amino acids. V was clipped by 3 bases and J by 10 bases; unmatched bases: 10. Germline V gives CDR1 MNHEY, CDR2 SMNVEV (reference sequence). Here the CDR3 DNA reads TGTGCCAGCAGTTTTCCTCGCGGGGGGGGCGGGGAGCAGTTCTTC. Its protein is CASSFPRGGGGEQFF.

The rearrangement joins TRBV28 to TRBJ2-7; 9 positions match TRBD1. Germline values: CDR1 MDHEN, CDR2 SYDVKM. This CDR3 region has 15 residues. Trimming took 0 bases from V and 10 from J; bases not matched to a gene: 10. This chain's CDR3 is CASSLWGQGRHDQYF. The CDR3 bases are TGTGCCAGCAGTTTATGGGGACAGGGCCGGCATGATCAGTACTTC.

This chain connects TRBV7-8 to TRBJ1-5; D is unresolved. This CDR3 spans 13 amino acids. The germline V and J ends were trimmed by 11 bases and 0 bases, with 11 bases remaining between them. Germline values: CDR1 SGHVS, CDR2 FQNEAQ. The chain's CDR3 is CACQMNSNQPQHF. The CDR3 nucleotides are TGTGCCTGCCAGATGAATAGCAATCAGCCCCAGCATTTT.